Shown below are 29 T cell receptor beta chains from a single sample sequenced in a study of blood T cell repertoires in COVID-19. Sequencing used immunoSEQ multiplex PCR; TCRdb keeps in-frame clones, though not all of them. This table holds 310,000 or so clones, over 80% found once. The specimen was PBMCs or T cells enriched from blood (not recorded which). These TCRs come from a woman aged 18-30 years who had recovered from COVID-19.

The V gene is TRBV7-2, the J gene TRBJ1-5; the D gene is possibly TRBD1 (6 bases). Germline V gene sequence: CDR1 SGHTA, CDR2 FQGNSA. V lost 5 bases and J 0 bases, leaving 11 bases between the germline ends. CDR3 length equals 15 residues. In nucleotides, the CDR3 is TGTGCCAGCAGCACCCAGGGGCATAGCAATCAGCCCCAGCATTTT. Protein sequence: CASSTQGHSNQPQHF.

This chain connects TRBV12-3 or TRBV12-4 to TRBJ1-5; 7 bases are shared with TRBD1. The CDR3 covers 13 residues. Germline trimming cut 6 bases from V and 5 bases from J; bases unmatched to any gene: 4. The CDR3 nucleotides are TGTGCCAGCAGGGACAGGTCCGATCAGCCCCAGCATTTT. Protein product: CASRDRSDQPQHF.

The J gene is TRBJ2-4, the V gene TRBV4-2, with 14 bases matching TRBD2. CDR3 length equals 18 residues. V was pared by 0 bases and J by 7 bases, with 8 bases of the junction left unmatched. CDR1 is LGHNA and CDR2 is YNFKEQ in the germline V gene. The CDR3 sequence is CASSQDFGGLAGDNIQYF. The CDR3 DNA is TGTGCCAGCAGCCAAGATTTTGGGGGACTAGCGGGAGACAACATTCAGTACTTC.

The chain has TRBV7-8 and TRBJ1-5, with D perhaps matching TRBD1 (6 bases). Per the germline V gene, CDR1 is SGHVS and CDR2 is FQNEAQ. CDR3 size: 14 residues. Between the trimmed V and J ends, which lost 5 bases and 5 bases, there was a span of 13 bases. The CDR3 loop is CASSPSTGDQPQHF. The CDR3 region has the DNA TGTGCCAGCAGCCCATCGACAGGAGATCAGCCCCAGCATTTT.

The genes are TRBV14 and TRBJ2-1, with TRBD2 matching over 14 bases. V gave up 0 bases and J gave up 2 bases; unmatched junction bases: 3. This CDR3 spans 18 amino acids. Germline values: CDR1 SGHDN, CDR2 FVKESK. CDR3 sequence (DNA): TGTGCCAGCAGCCAAGATATGGGACTAGCGGGAGCCTACAATGAGCAGTTCTTC. Translation: CASSQDMGLAGAYNEQFF.

This CDR3 is CASSLAGDSPQYF. The CDR3 DNA follows: TGTGCCAGTAGTCTGGCGGGCGACTCCCCGCAGTACTTC. The V gene is TRBV19, the J gene TRBJ2-7; D possibly corresponds to TRBD2 (5 bases). The CDR3 sequence is 13 residues long. Germline V gene data show CDR1 as LNHDA and CDR2 as SQIVND (reference sequence). V was clipped by 5 bases and J by 9 bases, with 17 bases between them.

CDR3 sequence (DNA): TGTGCCAGTAGCCGTTCGAGCTTAAACGAGCAGTACTTC. Protein sequence: CASSRSSLNEQYF. This chain connects TRBV19 to TRBJ2-7; D gene uncertain. CDR3 length: 13 amino acids. Trimming stripped 6 bases from V and 5 bases from J, with 14 bases between. Germline V gene data show CDR1 as LNHDA and CDR2 as SQIVND (reference sequence).

As to this clone: Other DNA sequences from this sample encode an identical CDR3 as well. V usage is TRBV30 and J usage is TRBJ2-7, with TRBD1 matching 7 bases. The CDR3 is made up of 13 amino acids. Per germline, CDR1 GTSNPN and CDR2 SVGIG (reference sequence). V dropped 2 bases and J dropped 2; count of bases not matched to a gene: 3. The CDR3 spells CAWSPDRTYEQYF. In DNA form, the CDR3 reads TGTGCCTGGAGTCCGGACAGGACCTACGAGCAGTACTTC.

This clone was counted a single time. The J gene is TRBJ2-7, the V gene TRBV7-6, with 11 bases matching TRBD2. From germline, CDR1 is SGHVS and CDR2 FNYEAQ. The CDR3 runs to 14 residues. With 5 bases clipped from V and 1 base from J, the junction kept 1 base outside the gene matches. CDR3 residues: CASSTSGSSYEQYF. The CDR3 DNA reads TGTGCCAGCAGCACTAGCGGGAGTTCCTACGAGCAGTACTTC.

This chain joins TRBV5-8 and TRBJ1-5; 9 bases agree with TRBD1. Trimming took 3 bases from V and 5 from J; bases not matched to a gene: 6. CDR1 is SGHTS, CDR2 YDEGEE, per germline. There are 15 residues in the CDR3. The CDR3 sequence is CASSWTGASDQPQHF. For the CDR3, the DNA is TGTGCCAGCAGCTGGACAGGGGCGAGCGATCAGCCCCAGCATTTT.

This rearrangement joins TRBV7-9 to TRBJ2-2, with a possible D match to TRBD1 (5 bases). The CDR3 consists of 14 residues. With 5 bases removed from V and 6 bases from J, the gap between germline ends came to 13 bases. The germline V gene has CDR1 SEHNR and CDR2 FQNEAQ (reference sequence). In DNA, the CDR3 is TGTGCCAGCAGCACTCTTGGGGCCGCCGGGGAGCTGTTTTTT. It codes for CASSTLGAAGELFF.

The chain recombines TRBV7-2 with TRBJ2-3; D is ambiguous. Trimming left V 5 bases short and J 2 bases short, with 8 bases between. Germline V gives CDR1 SGHTA, CDR2 FQGNSA. The CDR3 consists of 13 residues. The DNA of the CDR3 is TGTGCCAGCAGCGCGTTTCCCACAGATACGCAGTATTTT. Translation: CASSAFPTDTQYF.

V and J are TRBV6-5 and TRBJ1-2; the D gene is possibly TRBD1 (5 bases). V gave up 6 bases and J gave up 5 bases, with 19 bases separating them. In germline, CDR1 is MNHEY, CDR2 SVGAGI. The CDR3 has 15 residues. The CDR3 protein is CASRASGGNFYGYTF. CDR3 in DNA: TGTGCCAGCAGAGCAAGTGGGGGGAATTTTTATGGCTACACCTTC.

V and J are TRBV5-1 and TRBJ2-3; 9 nucleotides agree with TRBD2. Per germline, CDR1 SGHRS and CDR2 YFSETQ. The CDR3 runs to 15 residues. J gave up 2 bases and V 2 bases, and 3 bases lay outside the gene matches. The CDR3 nucleotides are TGCGCCAGCAGCTTTAGCGGGGGATCCACAGATACGCAGTATTTT. It is translated as CASSFSGGSTDTQYF.

The gene calls are TRBV9 and TRBJ2-3; a weak D match, TRBD2 (6 bases). The CDR3 extends over 14 amino acids. Germline CDR1 reads SGDLS; CDR2 reads YYNGEE. V was shortened by 4 bases and J by 4 bases, with 13 bases between the two germline ends. The CDR3 DNA follows: TGTGCCAGCAGCATAAGACTAGGTGCAGATACGCAGTATTTT. The encoded protein is CASSIRLGADTQYF.

V usage is TRBV28 and J usage is TRBJ1-2; a possible D gene is TRBD1 (6 bases). V was pared by 6 bases and J by 2 bases, with 22 bases between. CDR1 MDHEN and CDR2 SYDVKM come from the germline V gene. The CDR3 loop spans 17 amino acids. CDR3 DNA: TGTGCCAGCAGCTCAGGGGCGCAAGGCAGAATAAACTATGGCTACACCTTC. It yields the protein CASSSGAQGRINYGYTF.

CDR3 DNA: TGTGCCAGCAGCGTAGATCAACGGGGGGGACAAGAGACCCAGTACTTC. It codes for CASSVDQRGGQETQYF. The chain has TRBV9 and TRBJ2-5; TRBD2 aligns across 8 bases. CDR1 and CDR2 from the germline V gene are SGDLS and YYNGEE. V shed 0 bases, J shed 2 bases, and the junction held 6 bases outside the gene matches. The CDR3 contains 16 residues.

J is TRBJ1-2 and V is TRBV2; TRBD1 agrees at 9 bases. Losses at the gene ends were 7 bases for V and 1 base for J; bases not matched to a gene: 10. This CDR3 comprises 16 residues. CDR1 is SNHLY and CDR2 is FYNNEI in the germline V gene. The CDR3 DNA reads TGTGCCAGCAAGGTGGGATCGGGACAGGGTAACTATGGCTACACCTTC. It codes for CASKVGSGQGNYGYTF.

The gene calls are TRBV7-9 and TRBJ2-5; D may be TRBD1 (6 bases). CDR1 is SEHNR and CDR2 is FQNEAQ in the germline V gene (reference sequence). CDR3 size: 17 residues. The ends were cut back, 5 bases at V and 0 bases at J, with 19 bases in the middle. The CDR3 DNA reads as TGTGCCAGCAGCAATTACCGGGACACCTCGTACCAAGAGACCCAGTACTTC. Amino acids: CASSNYRDTSYQETQYF.

The chain carries TRBV11-2 and TRBJ1-2, with 10 bases aligning to TRBD1. The CDR3 runs 17 residues. CDR1 is SGHAT, CDR2 FQNNGV, per germline. V was clipped by 5 bases and J by 2 bases; unmatched bases: 11. DNA for the CDR3: TGTGCCAGCAGCCTCCGGGACAGGGGATTTGGGAACTATGGCTACACCTTC. As protein: CASSLRDRGFGNYGYTF.

In its sample, this clone was seen once. The V call is TRBV7-2, the J call TRBJ1-6; D unresolved. The CDR3 totals 15 residues. Germline assignment: CDR1 SGHTA and CDR2 FQGNSA. Trimming took off 7 bases at V and 7 bases at J, with 17 bases between the two ends. The CDR3, as DNA: TGTGCCAGCACCGGAGGTTTGGGTGGGAATTCACCCCTCCACTTT. Protein sequence: CASTGGLGGNSPLHF.

The gene calls are TRBV11-3 and TRBJ1-3, with D maybe TRBD1 (6 bases). The length of the CDR3 is 16 residues. With 5 bases removed from V and 1 base from J, the gap between germline ends came to 15 bases. Germline values: CDR1 SGHNT, CDR2 YENEEA. The CDR3 sequence: CASSRVTDRSGNTIYF. CDR3 nucleotide sequence: TGTGCCAGCAGCCGAGTAACGGACAGATCTGGAAACACCATATATTTT.

V gene TRBV7-6 combines with J gene TRBJ2-5, with 12 bases fitting TRBD2. This CDR3 has 16 amino acids. Losses at the gene ends were 5 bases for V and 6 bases for J; bases not matched to a gene: 10. Germline assignment: CDR1 SGHVS and CDR2 FNYEAQ. The CDR3 is CASSRTSGMPGQTQYF. CDR3 bases: TGTGCCAGCAGCCGGACTAGCGGGATGCCCGGGCAGACCCAGTACTTC. The variable domain in full, with the rest retrieved from reference TRBV7-6 and TRBJ2-5, is GAGVSQSPRYKVTKRGQDVALRCDPISGHVSLYWYRQALGQGPEFLTYFNYEAQQDKSGLPNDRFSAERPEGSISTLTIQRTEQRDSAMYRCASSRTSGMPGQTQYFGPGTRLLVL.

The chain carries TRBV7-3 and TRBJ2-2; D might be TRBD1 (7 bases). Germline CDR1 is SGHTA and CDR2 is FQGTGA. Trimming took 1 base from V and 5 from J, leaving 14 bases between them. This CDR3 contains 16 residues. CDR3 amino acids: CASSLNGQGGTGELFF. The CDR3, as DNA: TGTGCCAGCAGCTTAAACGGTCAGGGGGGAACCGGGGAGCTGTTTTTT.

This chain connects TRBV7-2 to TRBJ1-5; 10 nucleotides align to TRBD1. This CDR3 is 16 amino acids long. The germline V gene has CDR1 SGHTA and CDR2 FQGNSA. Trimming removed 5 bases from V and 3 bases from J; junction bases left unmatched: 7. The CDR3 sequence is CASSLSGTGVNQPQHF. The CDR3 nucleotides are TGTGCCAGCAGCCTTTCGGGGACAGGGGTCAATCAGCCCCAGCATTTT.

The rearrangement joins TRBV5-6 to TRBJ1-5; TRBD1 might be the D (5 bases). In germline, CDR1 is SGHDT, CDR2 YYEEEE. The CDR3 totals 16 residues. Between the trimmed V and J ends, which lost 4 bases and 11 bases, there was a span of 25 bases. The CDR3 DNA follows: TGTGCCAGCAGCGACGGAGTCTTGCAGGGTGGTAGTTCCCAGCATTTT. Protein: CASSDGVLQGGSSQHF.

The chain is built from TRBV7-9 and TRBJ2-3; 10 nucleotides align to TRBD2. The junction had 8 bases not matched to a gene; V was cut back by 5 bases and J by 3 bases. The germline CDR1 and CDR2 sequences are SEHNR and FQNEAQ (reference sequence). The CDR3 is 16 amino acids. CDR3 nucleotide sequence: TGTGCCAGCAGCCTAAGCGGGAGGGCCTGGACAGATACGCAGTATTTT. Its translation is CASSLSGRAWTDTQYF. Together with reference TRBV7-9 and TRBJ2-3, the CDR3 gives the full variable domain: DTGVSQNPRHKITKRGQNVTFRCDPISEHNRLYWYRQTLGQGPEFLTYFQNEAQLEKSRLLSDRFSAERPKGSFSTLEIQRTEQGDSAMYLCASSLSGRAWTDTQYFGPGTRLTVL.

V and J are TRBV7-3 and TRBJ2-3; 10 nucleotides line up with TRBD2. The CDR3 has 15 amino acids. Germline V gene sequence: CDR1 SGHTA, CDR2 FQGTGA. V was clipped by 2 bases and J by 7 bases; unmatched bases: 6. The CDR3 protein is CASSLLAGDGYTQYF. DNA of the CDR3: TGTGCCAGCAGCTTACTAGCGGGAGATGGTTATACGCAGTATTTT.

A single count supports this clone. The V gene is TRBV29-1, the J gene TRBJ1-1, with a weak D call TRBD1 (5 bases). This CDR3 comprises 11 residues. Between the trimmed V and J ends, which lost 4 bases and 4 bases, there was a span of 7 bases. From germline, CDR1 is SQVTM and CDR2 ANQGSEA. The CDR3 DNA is TGCAGCGTTGTGGGGCCCACTGAAGCTTTCTTT. This codes for CSVVGPTEAFF.